This T cell receptor (beta chain) comes out of a study of blood T cell repertoires in COVID-19. Study-level information: Samples came from the United States, Italy and Spain, spanning acute and convalescent COVID-19. Nucleic acid was either cDNA or gDNA, and it came from T cells, B-cell-depleted T cells, or PBMCs.

Here immunoSEQ multiplex PCR was the method, and the copy in TCRdb shows in-frame clones only, minus some. Here the sample spans fewer than 300,000 clones, roughly 90% being singletons. Germline V lookup: CDR1 SGHRS, CDR2 YFSETQ. CDR3 length equals 13 residues. The V end was cut by 2 bases, the J end by 7 bases, with 12 bases between. The Seattle patients, enrolled during active infection, were followed longitudinally. The source of this sequence is a woman aged 25 to 39 with COVID-19, enrolled during active disease. Sequencing was done on a sample of peripheral blood. The chain combines TRBV5-1 with TRBJ1-1; unclear D gene. For the CDR3, the DNA is TGCGCCAGCAGCTTTTCGGGAGCTAATGAAGCTTTCTTT. The encoded protein is CASSFSGANEAFF.